Shown below are 32 T cell receptor beta chains from a single sample sequenced in a study of blood T cell repertoires in COVID-19 (dated by TCRdb to 2019 to 2021). Library method: the immunoSEQ multiplex PCR assay. Entries here come from immuneACCESS through TCRdb and include only in-frame sequences with V and J called. Some clones fail to appear in such tables; in the studies checked, an unresolved V gene covers under half of the shortfall, and the cause of the remainder is unknown. This sample gives about 430,000 clones in total; about 90% of them show up just once. The top ten hold 0.8% to 1% of the sample. The sequencing input was peripheral blood. The receptors were sampled from a man aged 18 to 30 with COVID-19, enrolled during active disease.

The chain combines TRBV11-3 with TRBJ2-1; D perhaps matches TRBD2 (5 bases). Germline CDR1 reads SGHNT; CDR2 reads YENEEA. The CDR3 spans 13 residues. V was trimmed by 4 bases and J by 8 bases, leaving 12 bases between them. CDR3 nucleotides: TGTGCCAGCAGCTCACGAGAGGGCTATGAGCAGTTCTTC. Translating gives CASSSREGYEQFF.

The chain links TRBV3-1 (or the pseudogene TRBV3-2) to TRBJ1-5, with D maybe TRBD1 (6 bases). Trimming pared 2 bases from V and 9 bases from J, leaving 8 bases between. The V gene's germline CDR1 is LGHDT and CDR2 YNNKEL (reference sequence). CDR3 length equals 12 residues. Here the CDR3 reads CASSQSTGPQHF. The CDR3 DNA follows: TGTGCCAGCAGCCAATCGACAGGGCCCCAGCATTTT.

In nucleotides, the CDR3 is TGTGCCAGCAGCAGTTCCCAGGGTCGTGGCACAGATACGCAGTATTTT. As protein: CASSSSQGRGTDTQYF. V and J are TRBV27 and TRBJ2-3; D is possibly TRBD1 (5 bases). CDR1 MNHEY and CDR2 SMNVEV come from the germline V gene (reference sequence). Deletions cut 6 bases from V and 1 base from J, with 17 bases between. The CDR3 extends over 16 amino acids.

The chain joins TRBV30 to TRBJ2-1, with 10 bases aligning to TRBD2. CDR3 size: 13 residues. V shed 3 bases and J 8 bases; nucleotides not matched to a gene: 4. Germline V CDR1 and CDR2: GTSNPN, SVGIG (reference sequence). DNA of the CDR3: TGTGCCTGGAGGGCTAGCGGGAGTGATGAGCAGTTCTTC. It codes for CAWRASGSDEQFF.

The chain is built from TRBV6-1 and TRBJ2-3; TRBD2 might be the D (6 bases). Germline CDR1 is MNHNS and CDR2 is SASEGT. The germline V and J ends were trimmed by 1 base and 1 base, with 12 bases remaining between them. The CDR3 has 16 amino acids. In DNA form, the CDR3 reads TGTGCCAGCAGTGAAGAGGAGGGGCATGGCACAGATACGCAGTATTTT. Translating gives CASSEEEGHGTDTQYF.

This chain uses TRBV4-1 with TRBJ2-3, with 10 bases that match TRBD2. Unmatched junction bases numbered 7, after V lost 3 bases and J lost 1 base. Germline V gene sequence: CDR1 MGHRA, CDR2 YSYEKL. This CDR3 contains 17 residues. CDR3 region: CASSQVSGTSGTDTQYF. DNA for the CDR3: TGCGCCAGCAGCCAGGTTTCCGGGACTAGCGGCACAGATACGCAGTATTTT.

Concerning this clone: The identical CDR3 is also encoded by other nucleotide sequences in the sample. The chain has TRBV5-4 and TRBJ2-2; TRBD2 matches at 9 bases. V dropped 4 bases and J dropped 6; count of bases not matched to a gene: 4. The CDR3 is 14 amino acids. Germline V gene sequence: CDR1 SGHNT, CDR2 YYREEE (reference sequence). CDR3 amino acids: CASSLTSGPGELFF. Written as DNA, the CDR3 is TGTGCCAGCAGCCTGACTAGCGGACCCGGGGAGCTGTTTTTT.

The chain combines TRBV5-1 with TRBJ2-1; the match to TRBD2 covers 10 bases. V dropped 4 bases and J dropped 7; count of bases not matched to a gene: 8. This CDR3 is built from 15 residues. Germline V gene lookup returns CDR1 SGHRS and CDR2 YFSETQ. The CDR3 coding sequence is TGCGCCAGCAGCATTCCGGGACTAGCGAGGAATGAGCAGTTCTTC. The encoded protein is CASSIPGLARNEQFF.

V gene TRBV10-2 combines with J gene TRBJ2-1; perhaps TRBD2 as D (6 bases). Looked up from germline, CDR1 is WSHSY and CDR2 is SAAADI. V was cut by 6 bases and J by 6 bases, with 9 bases left in between. The CDR3 contains 12 residues. The CDR3 DNA is TGCGCCAGCAGGGACTACTTCAATGAGCAGTTCTTC. It yields the protein CASRDYFNEQFF.

The chain recombines TRBV11-2 with TRBJ1-6; a possible D gene is TRBD1 (6 bases). This CDR3 is built from 15 residues. CDR1 is SGHAT and CDR2 is FQNNGV in the germline V gene. Deletions cut 4 bases from V and 3 bases from J, with 10 bases between. The CDR3 loop is CASSSGQLYNSPLHF. CDR3 DNA sequence: TGTGCCAGCAGCTCCGGACAGCTCTATAATTCACCCCTCCACTTT.

V is TRBV15 and J is TRBJ2-1; D might be TRBD2 (6 bases). V lost 0 bases and J lost 5, with 11 bases in between. The CDR3 runs to 15 residues. The V gene's germline CDR1 is LNHNV and CDR2 YYDKDF (reference sequence). The CDR3 sequence is CATSRDPGVDNEQFF. CDR3 nucleotide sequence: TGTGCCACCAGCAGAGATCCGGGAGTCGACAATGAGCAGTTCTTC.

This rearrangement joins TRBV29-1 to TRBJ2-2; 14 positions match TRBD2. V was clipped by 7 bases and J by 7 bases; unmatched bases: 8. This CDR3 region has 15 residues. CDR1 and CDR2 from the germline V gene are SQVTM and ANQGSEA. The CDR3 region is CSAGGLAGVSGELFF. The CDR3 DNA is TGCAGCGCTGGGGGACTAGCGGGAGTCAGCGGGGAGCTGTTTTTT.

V gene TRBV19 combines with J gene TRBJ1-6; D call uncertain. The length of the CDR3 is 12 residues. CDR1 is LNHDA, CDR2 SQIVND, per germline (reference sequence). Trimming cost V 7 bases and J 4 bases, with 5 bases left between them. The CDR3 coding sequence is TGTGCCAGTACCTCGTATAATTCACCCCTCCACTTT. Translating it yields CASTSYNSPLHF.

This clone was counted a single time. The rearrangement uses TRBV27 and TRBJ2-7, with D possibly TRBD1 on 6 matching bases. The germline CDR1 and CDR2 sequences are MNHEY and SMNVEV (reference sequence). V lost 2 bases and J 6 bases, leaving 17 bases between the germline ends. CDR3 size: 15 residues. CDR3 DNA: TGTGCCAGCAGTTTAGGGACATCCGTTTGGTCCGAGCAGTACTTC. Translating gives CASSLGTSVWSEQYF.

The rearrangement links TRBV7-9 to TRBJ2-3; 11 bases agree with TRBD2. CDR3 length equals 15 residues. Germline assignment: CDR1 SEHNR and CDR2 FQNEAQ (reference sequence). V shed 5 bases and J 6 bases; nucleotides not matched to a gene: 7. CDR3 in DNA: TGTGCCAGCAGCAAGGGACTAGCGGTCTCCGATACGCAGTATTTT. It translates to CASSKGLAVSDTQYF.

V gene TRBV7-9 combines with J gene TRBJ2-5, with 9 positions matching TRBD2. Germline trimming cut 2 bases from V and 1 base from J; bases unmatched to any gene: 5. The germline V gene has CDR1 SEHNR and CDR2 FQNEAQ (reference sequence). The CDR3 extends over 16 amino acids. CDR3: CASSLTGTSLQETQYF. CDR3 nucleotide sequence: TGTGCCAGCAGCTTAACCGGGACTAGCCTCCAAGAGACCCAGTACTTC.

This sequence joins TRBV28 and TRBJ2-2, with 8 bases aligning to TRBD2. The CDR3 spans 15 residues. The J segment lost 5 bases and the V segment lost 4 bases, leaving 6 bases of the junction unmatched. The germline V gene encodes CDR1 MDHEN and CDR2 SYDVKM. Here the CDR3 reads CASSSPGLDTGELFF. The DNA of the CDR3 is TGTGCCAGCAGTTCGCCGGGACTAGATACCGGGGAGCTGTTTTTT.

The rearrangement links TRBV3-1 (or the pseudogene TRBV3-2) to TRBJ1-2; D unresolved. This CDR3 region has 15 residues. V was clipped by 0 bases and J by 5 bases, with 13 bases between them. Germline-derived CDR1 and CDR2 are LGHDT and YNNKEL (reference sequence). The chain's CDR3 is CASSQDSGVGYGYTF. The CDR3 coding sequence is TGTGCCAGCAGCCAAGATAGCGGGGTAGGGTATGGCTACACCTTC.

J is TRBJ2-1 and V is TRBV24-1; TRBD1 aligns across 8 bases. CDR3 length: 14 residues. With V trimmed by 1 base and J by 12 bases, 7 bases remained unmatched. CDR1 KGHDR and CDR2 SFDVKD come from the germline V gene. CDR3 sequence: CATSDFLTGDGQFF. In DNA, the CDR3 is TGTGCCACCAGTGATTTCCTGACAGGGGACGGGCAGTTCTTC.

The V and J genes are TRBV27 and TRBJ2-5, with TRBD2 identical over 11 bases. J gave up 1 base and V 7 bases, and 5 bases lay outside the gene matches. CDR3 size: 15 residues. Germline CDR1 MNHEY, CDR2 SMNVEV (reference sequence). The CDR3 here is CASKRLAGTQETQYF. In DNA form, the CDR3 reads TGTGCCAGCAAAAGACTAGCGGGGACCCAAGAGACCCAGTACTTC.

J is TRBJ2-1 and V is TRBV7-3; D is ambiguous. Germline V gene data show CDR1 as SGHTA and CDR2 as FQGTGA. This CDR3 comprises 14 residues. Trimming left V 5 bases short and J 6 bases short, with 14 bases between. CDR3 nucleotides: TGTGCCAGCAGCCCTTGGCACTCGGGCAATGAGCAGTTCTTC. This encodes CASSPWHSGNEQFF. The full variable domain, its missing parts supplied by reference TRBV7-3 and TRBJ2-1, is GAGVSQTPSNKVTEKGKYVELRCDPISGHTALYWYRQSLGQGPEFLIYFQGTGAADDSGLPNDRFFAVRPEGSVSTLKIQRTERGDSAVYLCASSPWHSGNEQFFGPGTRLTVL.

Here the CDR3 DNA reads TGCGCCAGCAGCAAGACAGGGCCCACAGATACGCAGTATTTT. It encodes CASSKTGPTDTQYF. The rearrangement joins TRBV5-1 to TRBJ2-3; the match to TRBD1 covers 7 bases. Germline V CDR1 and CDR2: SGHRS, YFSETQ. CDR3 length: 14 amino acids. V was clipped by 4 bases and J by 2 bases; unmatched bases: 4.

This sequence joins TRBV20-1 and TRBJ2-7; D gene unclear. CDR1 and CDR2 from the germline V gene are DFQATT and SNEGSKA (reference sequence). The CDR3 extends over 11 amino acids. The ends were cut back, 6 bases at V and 3 bases at J, with 9 bases in the middle. The CDR3 DNA sequence: TGCAGTGCAATTCGTTACTACGAGCAGTACTTC. Residues: CSAIRYYEQYF.

The V and J genes are TRBV5-1 and TRBJ2-4, with D maybe TRBD2 (5 bases). The CDR3 contains 13 residues. The V gene lost 9 bases and the J gene lost 3 bases, with 13 bases spanning the gap. The germline CDR1 and CDR2 sequences are SGHRS and YFSETQ. Written as DNA, the CDR3 is TGCGCCACCCCGACTGGGAGCAAAAACATTCAGTACTTC. Translating it yields CATPTGSKNIQYF.

To note about this clone: Other DNA sequences in this specimen translate into the identical CDR3. The V call is TRBV6-5, the J call TRBJ2-1; D is ambiguous. Germline V gene data show CDR1 as MNHEY and CDR2 as SVGAGI. Deletions cut 2 bases from V and 4 bases from J, with 6 bases between. The CDR3 extends over 13 amino acids. The CDR3 reads CASSYGRYNEQFF. The CDR3 bases are TGTGCCAGCAGTTACGGCAGATACAATGAGCAGTTCTTC.

This clone was picked up one time. The chain recombines TRBV2 with TRBJ1-5, with D unresolved. Germline V gives CDR1 SNHLY, CDR2 FYNNEI. This CDR3 contains 17 residues. Trimming removed 2 bases at V and 6 bases at J, with 20 bases between. The CDR3 bases are TGTGCCAGCAGTGAACTTTCGACCCAAGCTTCGGGTCAGCCCCAGCATTTT. Translating it yields CASSELSTQASGQPQHF.

The table lists this clone with a few counts. This sample includes further DNA sequences coding for the same CDR3. This chain uses TRBV29-1 with TRBJ2-7; D uncertain. The germline V gene encodes CDR1 SQVTM and CDR2 ANQGSEA. This CDR3 comprises 12 residues. Trimming cost V 4 bases and J 0 bases, with 7 bases left between them. This CDR3 reads CSVGQSSYEQYF. CDR3 nucleotide sequence: TGCAGCGTTGGTCAATCCTCCTACGAGCAGTACTTC.

The V and J genes are TRBV12-3 or TRBV12-4 and TRBJ2-2; D possibly corresponds to TRBD2 (5 bases). The CDR3 totals 12 residues. Trimming shortened V by 5 bases and J by 15 bases, and 16 bases separated the two germline ends. CDR3 sequence reads: CASSPASNSMFF. The CDR3 DNA is TGTGCCAGCAGTCCCGCTAGCAATTCAATGTTTTTT.

The rearrangement joins TRBV3-1 (or the pseudogene TRBV3-2) to TRBJ2-1; a weak D match, TRBD2 (5 bases). V was clipped by 0 bases and J by 10 bases, with 31 bases between them. Germline V gene lookup returns CDR1 LGHDT and CDR2 YNNKEL (reference sequence). The CDR3 loop spans 20 amino acids. DNA for the CDR3: TGTGCCAGCAGCCAAGATCTAGTCCGGAGGTACTCAGCCTCAATGAGGGAGCAGTTCTTC. Amino acid sequence: CASSQDLVRRYSASMREQFF.

This clone came up once. The V and J genes are TRBV9 and TRBJ2-3, with 7 bases identical to TRBD1. V lost 3 bases to trimming and J lost 1 base; unmatched junction nucleotides: 5. The germline CDR1 and CDR2 sequences are SGDLS and YYNGEE. The CDR3 contains 15 residues. The CDR3 loop is CASSERTGGTDTQYF. CDR3 DNA sequence: TGTGCCAGCAGCGAGCGGACAGGAGGCACAGATACGCAGTATTTT.

The CDR3: CASSPSGGENEQFF. As DNA, the CDR3 is TGTGCCAGCTCCCCTAGCGGGGGTGAGAATGAGCAGTTCTTC. The chain carries TRBV18 and TRBJ2-1; 10 bases fit TRBD2. The CDR3 has 14 amino acids. Trimming removed 6 bases from V and 7 bases from J; junction bases left unmatched: 6. The germline V gene encodes CDR1 KGHSH and CDR2 LQKENI.

In its sample, this clone was seen once. This sequence joins TRBV19 and TRBJ1-2; D is unclear. V gave up 5 bases and J gave up 4 bases, with 14 bases separating them. The germline CDR1 and CDR2 sequences are LNHDA and SQIVND (reference sequence). The CDR3 has 14 amino acids. The CDR3 region is CASSSQPFSYGYTF. DNA of the CDR3: TGTGCCAGTAGTTCCCAACCGTTTAGCTATGGCTACACCTTC. The variable domain in full, completed from reference TRBV19 and TRBJ1-2, reads DGGITQSPKYLFRKEGQNVTLSCEQNLNHDAMYWYRQDPGQGLRLIYYSQIVNDFQKGDIAEGYSVSREKKESFPLTVTSAQKNPTAFYLCASSSQPFSYGYTFGSGTRLTVV.